The 9 T cell receptor beta chains reported below all come from one sample, sequenced in a study of control samples from healthy donors and cancer patients. The protocol was immunoSEQ multiplex PCR, while the TCRdb copy is restricted to in-frame clones and leaves out a portion. The sample lists 100,000 to 150,000 clones, roughly 92% occurring once. What was sequenced was PBMCs. The source of these receptors is a man older than 75 with head and neck cancer.

The chain links TRBV7-9 to TRBJ1-4; 9 bases match TRBD1. Trimming removed 6 bases from V and 7 bases from J; junction bases left unmatched: 9. Germline CDR1 reads SEHNR; CDR2 reads FQNEAQ (reference sequence). The CDR3 is made up of 15 amino acids. CDR3 nucleotides: TGTGCCAGCAGTTCCCCGGGACAGGGAAGTGAAAAACTGTTTTTT. As protein: CASSSPGQGSEKLFF.

The chain couples TRBV29-1 to TRBJ2-1, with no clear D. Germline CDR1 and CDR2: SQVTM and ANQGSEA. The CDR3 covers 13 residues. Between the trimmed V and J ends, which lost 4 bases and 0 bases, there was a span of 7 bases. CDR3 bases: TGCAGCGTTGGAGATGGCTCCTACAATGAGCAGTTCTTC. Translation gives CSVGDGSYNEQFF.

The rearrangement uses TRBV15 and TRBJ2-7, with a tentative D call TRBD1 (5 bases). V gave up 1 base and J gave up 0 bases, with 7 bases separating them. This CDR3 comprises 14 residues. The germline V gene encodes CDR1 LNHNV and CDR2 YYDKDF (reference sequence). The CDR3 nucleotides are TGTGCCACCAGCAGAGGGGGCAGCTCCTACGAGCAGTACTTC. This codes for CATSRGGSSYEQYF.

V gene TRBV5-1 combines with J gene TRBJ2-2, with TRBD2 matching over 12 bases. Losses at the gene ends were 4 bases for V and 6 bases for J; bases not matched to a gene: 7. This CDR3 comprises 16 residues. Germline V gene sequence: CDR1 SGHRS, CDR2 YFSETQ. This CDR3 is CASSPSGGAGAGELFF. DNA for the CDR3: TGCGCCAGCAGCCCTAGCGGGGGGGCTGGAGCCGGGGAGCTGTTTTTT.

The chain employs TRBV7-9 and TRBJ2-7; D uncertain. The V end lost 3 bases, the J end lost 0 bases, and 6 bases lay between the germline ends. CDR1 SEHNR and CDR2 FQNEAQ come from the germline V gene (reference sequence). This CDR3 region has 13 residues. CDR3 residues: CASSLMSSYEQYF. DNA for the CDR3: TGTGCCAGCAGCTTGATGAGCTCCTACGAGCAGTACTTC.

The gene calls are TRBV5-6 and TRBJ2-1; D is unresolved. Germline V CDR1 and CDR2: SGHDT, YYEEEE. The V end was cut by 2 bases, the J end by 4 bases, with 1 base between. This CDR3 is 11 amino acids long. In DNA, the CDR3 is TGTGCCAGCAGCTTATACAATGAGCAGTTCTTC. Protein: CASSLYNEQFF.

This clone came up once. The rearrangement links TRBV3-1 (or the pseudogene TRBV3-2) to TRBJ1-2, with a possible D match to TRBD1 (5 bases). Trimming shortened V by 4 bases and J by 8 bases, and 17 bases separated the two germline ends. This CDR3 is 14 amino acids long. Germline lookup yields CDR1 LGHDT and CDR2 YNNKEL (reference sequence). The CDR3 spells CASSRRTPLWGYTF. In DNA, the CDR3 is TGTGCCAGCAGCCGCCGGACACCCCTCTGGGGCTACACCTTC.

V usage is TRBV7-9 and J usage is TRBJ1-6; possible D gene TRBD1, 5 bases. CDR3 length: 14 residues. CDR1 SEHNR and CDR2 FQNEAQ come from the germline V gene (reference sequence). V was pared by 2 bases and J by 6 bases, with 8 bases between. The CDR3 region has the DNA TGTGCCAGCAGCTTACAGGGAGTTAATTCACCCCTCCACTTT. Translation: CASSLQGVNSPLHF.

This rearrangement joins TRBV6-5 to TRBJ1-2, with TRBD1 matching over 8 bases. V lost 6 bases, J lost 1 base, and 4 bases stayed unmatched. Germline loops: CDR1 MNHEY, CDR2 SVGAGI. The CDR3 totals 14 residues. In DNA, the CDR3 is TGTGCCAGCAGCCCAGGGGGCTATAACTATGGCTACACCTTC. Its translation is CASSPGGYNYGYTF.